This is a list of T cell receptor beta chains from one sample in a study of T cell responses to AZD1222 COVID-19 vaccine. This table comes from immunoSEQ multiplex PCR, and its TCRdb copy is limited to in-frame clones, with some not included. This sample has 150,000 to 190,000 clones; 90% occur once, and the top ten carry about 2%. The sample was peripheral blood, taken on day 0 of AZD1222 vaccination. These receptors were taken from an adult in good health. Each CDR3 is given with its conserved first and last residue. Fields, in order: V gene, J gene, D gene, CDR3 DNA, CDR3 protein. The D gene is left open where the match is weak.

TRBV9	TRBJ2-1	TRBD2	TGTGCCAGCAGCGTAGGCACTAGCGGGAGGGCTATGTTCACCTACAATGAGCAGTTCTTC	CASSVGTSGRAMFTYNEQFF
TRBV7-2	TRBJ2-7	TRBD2	TGTGCCAGCAGCAAAGGGACTAGCGCGTCCTACGAGCAGTACTTC	CASSKGTSASYEQYF
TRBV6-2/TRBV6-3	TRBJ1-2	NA	TGTGCCAGCAGTTACGACGGAGCAACAAGGGCAAACTATGGCTACACCTTC	CASSYDGATRANYGYTF
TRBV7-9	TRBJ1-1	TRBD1	TGTGCCAGCAGCACTGAAGGGACAGGGGTTCAAGCTTTCTTT	CASSTEGTGVQAFF
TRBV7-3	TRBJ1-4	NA	TGTGCCAGCGGGGACGAAACCGGGTCTAATGAAAAACTGTTTTTT	CASGDETGSNEKLFF
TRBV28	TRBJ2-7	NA	TGTGCCAGCAGCTTCCGAGGCGAGCAGTACTTC	CASSFRGEQYF
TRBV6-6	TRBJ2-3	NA	TGTGCCAGCAGTTCGACAGGCCCCACAGATACGCAGTATTTT	CASSSTGPTDTQYF
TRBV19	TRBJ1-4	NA	TGTGCCAGTAGTATAGGACCGCACGGTGAAAAACTGTTTTTT	CASSIGPHGEKLFF
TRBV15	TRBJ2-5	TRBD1	TGTGCCACCAGCGATGACAGGGGCGGTATCCAAGAGACCCAGTACTTC	CATSDDRGGIQETQYF
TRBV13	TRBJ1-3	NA	TGTGCCAGCAGCTTCCACCGACTCTATCCTGGAAACACCATATATTTT	CASSFHRLYPGNTIYF
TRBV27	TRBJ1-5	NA	TGTGCCAGCAGTGTTGCTTTATATAGCAATCAGCCCCAGCATTTT	CASSVALYSNQPQHF
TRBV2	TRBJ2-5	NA	TGTGCCATTACCCGGGGCTATACAGAGACCCAGTACTTC	CAITRGYTETQYF
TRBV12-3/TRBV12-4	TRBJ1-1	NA	TGTGCCAGCAGTCTGACAGTCACTGAAGCTTTCTTT	CASSLTVTEAFF
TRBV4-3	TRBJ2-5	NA	TGCGCCAGCAGCCAAGTAGGCCTTTCGGAGACCCAGTACTTC	CASSQVGLSETQYF
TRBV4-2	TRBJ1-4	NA	TGTGCCAGCAGCCAAGATCGAGTGGCAGATGAAAAACTGTTTTTT	CASSQDRVADEKLFF
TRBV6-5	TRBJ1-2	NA	TGTGCCAGCAGTATCGGGGTTGGCTACACCTTC	CASSIGVGYTF
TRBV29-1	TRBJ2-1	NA	TGCAGCGTTGAAACAGGAGCCTACAATGAGCAGTTCTTC	CSVETGAYNEQFF
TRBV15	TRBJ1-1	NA	TGTGCCACCAGCAGAGATCGAGCTGATGAAGCTTTCTTT	CATSRDRADEAFF
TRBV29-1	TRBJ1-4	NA	TGCAGCGTTGTCGACAGAACTAATGAAAAACTGTTTTTT	CSVVDRTNEKLFF